Listed below are T cell receptor beta chains from one sample, sequenced in a study of response to subunit inactivated influenza vaccine. TCRdb reprocessed the RT-PCR reads with MiXCR, giving one entry per CDR3 protein. The repertoire holds approximately 680,000 distinct CDR3 sequences, with approximately 14% as singletons. The starting material was PBMCs from blood, obtained 11 to 12 days after vaccination. These receptors were collected from a man aged 45-60 years who received an inactivated influenza vaccine. The CDR3 runs from the conserved cysteine through the conserved F or W. D genes are given only for firm matches. The listing skips clone size in some rows; elsewhere it reads once, few, many or a size class.

clone size | D gene | J gene | CDR3 length | V gene | CDR3 DNA | CDR3 protein
NA | NA | TRBJ2-7 | 15 | TRBV7-2 | TGTGCCAGCAGCTACGCCGCAGGGAGGAACTACGAGCAGTACTTC | CASSYAAGRNYEQYF
few | NA | TRBJ1-2 | 13 | TRBV14 | TGTGCCAGCAGCCAAGGTGCCGGGCGCGGCTACACCTTC | CASSQGAGRGYTF
few | TRBD2 | TRBJ2-1 | 22 | TRBV4-2 | TGTGCCAGCAGCCAAGTCCCGGGACTAGCGGGGGGCCCCAAGGGGACCTACAATGAGCAGTTCTTC | CASSQVPGLAGGPKGTYNEQFF
few | NA | TRBJ2-1 | 16 | TRBV6-2/TRBV6-3 | TGTGCCAGCAGCAGACTTACAGGAAGACAAAGCGATGAGCAGTTCTTC | CASSRLTGRQSDEQFF
few | NA | TRBJ1-2 | 13 | TRBV5-6 | TGTGCCAGCAGATCCGGGACGGACTATGGCTACACCTTC | CASRSGTDYGYTF
NA | NA | TRBJ2-1 | 15 | TRBV12-3/TRBV12-4 | TGTGCCAGCAGTTATCCGGGACGGATAATTGATGAGCAGTTCTTC | CASSYPGRIIDEQFF
NA | NA | TRBJ2-6 | 16 | TRBV18 | TGTGCCAGCTCACCAAATAGTATCTCTGGGGCCAACGTCCTGACTTTC | CASSPNSISGANVLTF
many | NA | TRBJ2-5 | 13 | TRBV5-1 | TGTGCCAGCAGCCGGGACAACCAAGAGACCCAGTACTTC | CASSRDNQETQYF
NA | NA | TRBJ2-5 | 15 | TRBV6-5 | TGTGCCAGCAGTTACTCATCGCCGGTCGGAGAGACCCAGTACTTC | CASSYSSPVGETQYF
many | TRBD2 | TRBJ2-3 | 16 | TRBV5-1 | TGCGCCAGCAGCTCGGGACTATCCACGGCAACAGATACGCAGTATTTT | CASSSGLSTATDTQYF
few | NA | TRBJ1-1 | 16 | TRBV6-2/TRBV6-3 | TGTGCCAGCAGTAGGGCCTCAGCAACAGGGAGGGAGGAAGCTTTCTTT | CASSRASATGREEAFF
NA | TRBD2 | TRBJ2-3 | 14 | TRBV25-1 | TGTGCCAGCAGTTCCCACGGGAGGGCCGATACGCAGTATTTT | CASSSHGRADTQYF
few | TRBD2 | TRBJ2-7 | 13 | TRBV20-1 | TGCAGTGCTAGGCTGGGGGGGATTGGCGAGCAGTACTTC | CSARLGGIGEQYF
few | TRBD1 | TRBJ2-1 | 15 | TRBV5-1 | TGCGCCAGCAGCCCCCCCGGGACAGTATACAATGAGCAGTTCTTC | CASSPPGTVYNEQFF
NA | NA | TRBJ1-4 | 13 | TRBV19 | TGTGCCAGTAGTTGGTCAGTGGATGAAAAACTGTTTTTT | CASSWSVDEKLFF
few | TRBD2 | TRBJ2-1 | 18 | TRBV6-5 | TGTGCCAGCAGTTACTCAGGACTAGCGGGCCGCTACGTCAATGAGCAGTTCTTC | CASSYSGLAGRYVNEQFF
NA | TRBD1 | TRBJ2-1 | 16 | TRBV11-2 | TGTGCCAGCAGCGATGGTCCGGGACAGTTGACATGGGAGCAGTTCTTC | CASSDGPGQLTWEQFF